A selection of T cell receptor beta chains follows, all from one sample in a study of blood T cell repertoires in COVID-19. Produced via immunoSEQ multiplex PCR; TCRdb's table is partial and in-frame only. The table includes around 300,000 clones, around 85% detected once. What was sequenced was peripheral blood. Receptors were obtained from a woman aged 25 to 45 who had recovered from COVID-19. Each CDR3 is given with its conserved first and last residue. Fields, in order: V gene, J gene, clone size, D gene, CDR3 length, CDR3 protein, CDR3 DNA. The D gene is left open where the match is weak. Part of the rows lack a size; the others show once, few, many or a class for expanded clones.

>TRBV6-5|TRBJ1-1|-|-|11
CASSLGGEAFF
TGTGCCAGCAGCCTGGGGGGTGAAGCTTTCTTT
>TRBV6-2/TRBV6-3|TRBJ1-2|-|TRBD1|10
CASSNGQGTF
TGTGCCAGCAGTAACGGACAGGGCACCTTC
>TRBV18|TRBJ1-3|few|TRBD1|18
CASSPLSVDRGAGNTIYF
TGTGCCAGCTCACCTCTCTCTGTCGACAGGGGCGCTGGAAACACCATATATTTT
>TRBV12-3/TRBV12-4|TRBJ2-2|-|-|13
CASSPVGTGELFF
TGTGCCAGCAGCCCGGTCGGGACCGGGGAGCTGTTTTTT
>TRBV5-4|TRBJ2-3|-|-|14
CASSSPRGQDTQYF
TGTGCCAGCAGCTCCCCCCGGGGTCAGGATACGCAGTATTTT
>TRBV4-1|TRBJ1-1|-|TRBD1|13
CASSLQGAHEAFF
TGCGCCAGCAGCCTACAGGGGGCTCATGAAGCTTTCTTT
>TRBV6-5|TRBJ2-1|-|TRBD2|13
CASYAGGLGEQFF
TGTGCCAGCTACGCGGGGGGGCTGGGTGAGCAGTTCTTC
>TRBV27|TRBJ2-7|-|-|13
CASSLEGGYEQYF
TGTGCCAGCAGTTTAGAAGGCGGCTACGAGCAGTACTTC
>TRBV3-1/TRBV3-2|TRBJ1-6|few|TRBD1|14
CASRPPGQGFPLHF
TGTGCCAGCAGGCCCCCGGGACAGGGCTTTCCCCTCCACTTT
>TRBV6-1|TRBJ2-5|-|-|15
CASSEEGLPSETQYF
TGTGCCAGCAGTGAAGAGGGACTCCCCTCGGAGACCCAGTACTTC
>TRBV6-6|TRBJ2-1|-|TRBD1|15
CASSRGTGGLNEQFF
TGTGCCAGCAGCCGAGGGACAGGGGGCTTAAATGAGCAGTTCTTC
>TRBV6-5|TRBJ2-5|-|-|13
CASRDRGQETQYF
TGTGCCAGCAGGGACCGGGGGCAAGAGACCCAGTACTTC
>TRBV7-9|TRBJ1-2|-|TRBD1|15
CASSGGTGFDYGYTF
TGTGCCAGCAGCGGAGGGACAGGGTTTGACTATGGCTACACCTTC
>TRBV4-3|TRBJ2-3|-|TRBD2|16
CASSQETSGFTDTQYF
TGCGCCAGCAGCCAAGAAACTAGCGGGTTCACAGATACGCAGTATTTT
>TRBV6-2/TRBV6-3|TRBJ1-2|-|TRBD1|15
CASSPGQASYYGYTF
TGTGCCAGCAGCCCAGGACAGGCCTCCTACTATGGCTACACCTTC
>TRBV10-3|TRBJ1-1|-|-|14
CAISVGGKNTEAFF
TGTGCCATCAGTGTCGGGGGTAAGAACACTGAAGCTTTCTTT
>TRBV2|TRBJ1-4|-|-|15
CASSRHSKTNEKLFF
TGTGCCAGCAGTAGACACTCGAAAACTAATGAAAAACTGTTTTTT
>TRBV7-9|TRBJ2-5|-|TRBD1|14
CASSQRQGQETQYF
TGTGCCAGCAGTCAAAGACAGGGGCAGGAGACCCAGTACTTC
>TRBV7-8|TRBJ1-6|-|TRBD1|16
CASSHAQGADNSPLHF
TGTGCCAGCAGTCATGCCCAGGGGGCGGATAATTCACCCCTCCACTTT
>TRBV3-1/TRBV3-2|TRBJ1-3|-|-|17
CASSQDRSISSGNTIYF
TGTGCCAGCAGCCAAGATAGAAGCATTAGCTCTGGAAACACCATATATTTT
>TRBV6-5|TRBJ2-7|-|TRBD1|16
CASSYSSWTGVNEQYF
TGTGCCAGCAGTTACTCGAGTTGGACAGGGGTAAACGAGCAGTACTTC
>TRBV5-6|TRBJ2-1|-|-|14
CASIRASTYNEQFF
TGTGCCAGTATAAGAGCTTCCACCTACAATGAGCAGTTCTTC
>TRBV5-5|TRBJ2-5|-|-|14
CASSLTTWRELQYF
TGTGCCAGCAGCTTAACCACCTGGAGAGAACTCCAGTACTTC
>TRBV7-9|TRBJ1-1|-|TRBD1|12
CASSLAGQEAFF
TGTGCCAGCAGCTTAGCGGGACAGGAAGCTTTCTTT